The present T cell receptor (beta chain) was sequenced within a study of blood T cells in healthy people across ages. General study results and limits: Nothing was known about donor CMV status, and this possibly confounded expanded clonotype changes. Higher diversity, along with more naive CD4+ cells, distinguished long-lived donors from aged donors.

This CDR3 comprises 17 residues. V shed 4 bases, J shed 2 bases, and the junction held 14 bases outside the gene matches. Germline values: CDR1 ENHRY, CDR2 SYGVKD. About this clonotype: Its target is unknown.

In terms of origin and age, donors were healthy Caucasian individuals from Russia aged roughly 6 to 95. Then a second PCR, running roughly 7 to 11 cycles, was carried out with a sample-barcoded 5' primer and a J-beta primer mix. TCRdb fed the 5' RACE reads into MiXCR, producing one record per CDR3 protein. This sample has about 640,000 distinct CDR3 sequences, with roughly 53% found just once. This receptor was taken from a man in his fifties or sixties in good health. Sequencing was done on a sample of blood. The chain joins TRBV10-3 to TRBJ2-7, with TRBD1 matching 7 bases. The CDR3 sequence is CAISGTGGRSGTYEQYF. CDR3 DNA: TGTGCCATCAGTGGGACAGGTGGAAGAAGTGGGACCTACGAGCAGTACTTC.